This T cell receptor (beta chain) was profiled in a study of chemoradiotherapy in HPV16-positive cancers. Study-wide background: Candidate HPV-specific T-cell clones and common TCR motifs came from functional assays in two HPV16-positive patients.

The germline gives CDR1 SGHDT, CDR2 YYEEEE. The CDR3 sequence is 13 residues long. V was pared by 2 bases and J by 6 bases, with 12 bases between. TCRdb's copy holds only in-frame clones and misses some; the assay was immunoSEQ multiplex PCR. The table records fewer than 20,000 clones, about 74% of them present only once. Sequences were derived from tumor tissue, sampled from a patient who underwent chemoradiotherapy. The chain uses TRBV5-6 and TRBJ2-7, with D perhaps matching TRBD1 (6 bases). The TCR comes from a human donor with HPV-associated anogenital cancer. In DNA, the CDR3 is TGTGCCAGCAGCTTTCAGGGGCCGGGCGAGCAGTACTTC. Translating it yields CASSFQGPGEQYF.